This T cell receptor beta chain is from a study of control samples from healthy donors and cancer patients. V shed 5 bases and J shed 4 bases, with 20 bases lying between them. The germline V gene has CDR1 LGHDT and CDR2 YNNKEL (reference sequence). This CDR3 is 17 amino acids long. Measured with immunoSEQ multiplex PCR; TCRdb has only the in-frame clones, and not every one. In the table there are more than 95,000 clones, approximately 93% of which are singletons. The receptor was isolated from a man aged 18 to 30 in good health. The chain has TRBV3-1 (or the pseudogene TRBV3-2) and TRBJ1-4; D ambiguous. The specimen was blood. The CDR3 region has the DNA TGTGCCAGCAGCTACGACCCACGCGGCGGACTTAATGAAAAACTGTTTTTT. It is translated as CASSYDPRGGLNEKLFF.